The next 14 T cell receptor beta chains were all read from a single sample in a study of beta chain features in type 1 diabetes. The study reverse transcribed the entire isolated RNA, so it sequenced expressed TCRB transcripts. The method was immunoSEQ multiplex PCR; TCRdb's version includes in-frame clones alone and lacks a portion of them. The sample gives fewer than 650,000 clones, around 16% of which show up once; approximately 0.093% is in the top ten. The sample comprised naive CD4+ T cells from blood. The receptors were sampled from a man younger than 35 in good health.

In this sample, this clone turned up a few times. The chain recombines TRBV10-3 with TRBJ2-5, with 8 bases lining up with TRBD1. V shed 4 bases, J shed 5 bases, and the junction held 3 bases outside the gene matches. The CDR3 has 13 residues. The germline gives CDR1 ENHRY, CDR2 SYGVKD. The CDR3 DNA reads TGTGCCATCAGTGTTACAGGGGGGGAGACCCAGTACTTC. It encodes CAISVTGGETQYF.

This chain links TRBV10-3 with TRBJ2-5; 11 positions agree with TRBD2. The CDR3 length is 18 residues. Germline V gives CDR1 ENHRY, CDR2 SYGVKD. The V segment lost 0 bases and the J segment 1 base; nucleotides outside the gene matches: 7. The CDR3 loop reads CAISESPGLAAGQETQYF. The CDR3 nucleotides are TGTGCCATCAGTGAGTCTCCGGGACTAGCGGCAGGCCAAGAGACCCAGTACTTC.

To note about this clone: Other DNA sequences within the sample encode an identical CDR3. The J gene is TRBJ2-1, the V gene TRBV9; 8 bases match TRBD2. Per the germline V gene, CDR1 is SGDLS and CDR2 is YYNGEE. V shed 2 bases and J 6 bases; nucleotides not matched to a gene: 4. The CDR3 sequence is 14 residues long. The CDR3 region has the DNA TGTGCCAGCAGCGTGGCAGGGACTAGCAATGAGCAGTTCTTC. This gives the protein CASSVAGTSNEQFF.

A word on this clone: Other DNA sequences in the sample encode the same CDR3. V and J are TRBV18 and TRBJ2-5, with D unresolved. This CDR3 region has 12 residues. V gave up 2 bases and J gave up 1 base, with 2 bases separating them. Looked up from germline, CDR1 is KGHSH and CDR2 is LQKENI. The CDR3: CASSPAQETQYF. The CDR3 DNA follows: TGTGCCAGCTCACCAGCCCAAGAGACCCAGTACTTC. The full variable domain, completed using reference TRBV18 and TRBJ2-5, is NAGVMQNPRHLVRRRGQEARLRCSPMKGHSHVYWYRQLPEEGLKFMVYLQKENIIDESGMPKERFSAEFPKEGPSILRIQQVVRGDSAAYFCASSPAQETQYFGPGTRLLVL.

The CDR3 spells CASSSPKGLVPYEQYF. In DNA, the CDR3 is TGTGCCAGCAGTTCTCCTAAGGGGCTGGTACCCTACGAGCAGTACTTC. The chain couples TRBV27 to TRBJ2-7; possible D gene TRBD1, 5 bases. Trimming removed 4 bases at V and 2 bases at J, with 18 bases between. Germline CDR1 and CDR2: MNHEY and SMNVEV (reference sequence). The CDR3 spans 16 residues.

In its sample, this clone was seen a few times. The gene calls are TRBV7-9 and TRBJ2-5; D uncertain. The CDR3 extends over 11 amino acids. V lost 7 bases to trimming and J lost 7 bases, with 10 bases between them. Germline assignment: CDR1 SEHNR and CDR2 FQNEAQ (reference sequence). The CDR3 protein is CASIREGTQYF. The CDR3 DNA is TGTGCCAGCATAAGGGAAGGGACCCAGTACTTC.

This chain uses TRBV9 with TRBJ2-2; D is undetermined. CDR1 is SGDLS, CDR2 YYNGEE, per germline. V lost 0 bases and J 7 bases, leaving 4 bases between the germline ends. The CDR3 totals 12 residues. In DNA form, the CDR3 reads TGTGCCAGCAGCGTAGTTGACGGGGAGCTGTTTTTT. Translating it yields CASSVVDGELFF.

J is TRBJ2-3 and V is TRBV5-4; the match to TRBD1 covers 10 bases. Per germline, CDR1 SGHNT and CDR2 YYREEE (reference sequence). The V and J ends lost 5 bases and 0 bases, in that order; junction bases with no gene match: 6. This CDR3 contains 16 residues. Here the CDR3 reads CASRQDRGTSTDTQYF. CDR3 nucleotides: TGTGCCAGCAGACAGGACAGGGGGACTAGCACAGATACGCAGTATTTT.

The chain links TRBV9 to TRBJ1-1; 10 bases are a match to TRBD1. This CDR3 region has 15 residues. V shed 4 bases, J shed 2 bases, and the junction held 5 bases outside the gene matches. CDR1 SGDLS and CDR2 YYNGEE come from the germline V gene. In DNA form, the CDR3 reads TGTGCCAGCAGCCCCCGGGACAGGGGTAACACTGAAGCTTTCTTT. It yields the protein CASSPRDRGNTEAFF.

This clone has just a few counts. J is TRBJ2-1 and V is TRBV29-1; D may be TRBD2 (5 bases). Per the germline V gene, CDR1 is SQVTM and CDR2 is ANQGSEA. The CDR3 is 14 residues long. Deletions cut 7 bases from V and 4 bases from J, with 17 bases between. The chain's CDR3 is CSGDYSPPYNEQFF. The CDR3 DNA is TGCAGCGGTGACTACTCCCCCCCTTACAATGAGCAGTTCTTC.

The rearrangement joins TRBV14 to TRBJ2-6; D remains ambiguous. The CDR3 contains 18 residues. V was cut by 0 bases and J by 0 bases, with 12 bases left in between. Germline V CDR1 and CDR2: SGHDN, FVKESK. DNA for the CDR3: TGTGCCAGCAGCCAAGAAAGAAGGGTTGGCTCTGGGGCCAACGTCCTGACTTTC. This translates into CASSQERRVGSGANVLTF. Looking up the rest from reference TRBV14 and TRBJ2-6 gives the full variable domain: EAGVTQFPSHSVIEKGQTVTLRCDPISGHDNLYWYRRVMGKEIKFLLHFVKESKQDESGMPNNRFLAERTGGTYSTLKVQPAELEDSGVYFCASSQERRVGSGANVLTFGAGSRLTVL.

This clone showed up just a few times. V is TRBV27 and J is TRBJ1-4, with 9 bases aligning to TRBD1. CDR1 is MNHEY and CDR2 is SMNVEV in the germline V gene (reference sequence). The CDR3 runs 13 residues. V dropped 6 bases and J dropped 8; count of bases not matched to a gene: 4. CDR3 amino acids: CASRGQGYEKLFF. CDR3 bases: TGTGCCAGCAGGGGACAGGGATACGAAAAACTGTTTTTT.

The chain has TRBV29-1 and TRBJ2-1; possible D gene TRBD1, 7 bases. There are 14 residues in the CDR3. Per the germline V gene, CDR1 is SQVTM and CDR2 is ANQGSEA. Trimming took off 7 bases at V and 0 bases at J, with 13 bases between the two ends. The CDR3 DNA sequence: TGCAGCGGGCGGGACAGAAACTCCTACAATGAGCAGTTCTTC. Amino acid sequence: CSGRDRNSYNEQFF.

This clone came up a few times. This chain connects TRBV10-3 to TRBJ1-1, with 9 bases aligning to TRBD1. The CDR3 loop spans 16 amino acids. With V trimmed by 4 bases and J by 1 base, 7 bases remained unmatched. The germline V gene encodes CDR1 ENHRY and CDR2 SYGVKD. The CDR3 reads CAISVGSGQGNTEAFF. DNA of the CDR3: TGTGCCATCAGTGTTGGTTCGGGACAGGGGAACACTGAAGCTTTCTTT.